Following are 26 T cell receptor beta chains from one sample sequenced in a study of Tregs in tolerant kidney transplant recipients. Repertoires were generated with immunoSEQ multiplex PCR, while TCRdb's copy carries only in-frame clones and drops some. The sample yields about 83,000 clones, nearly 98% seen once. The source material was CD4+ T cells from blood, sampled before the transplant. All receptors derive from a human donor who received a combined kidney and bone marrow transplant.

This clone showed up just once. This rearrangement joins TRBV7-6 to TRBJ2-1; TRBD2 aligns across 11 bases. CDR1 is SGHVS and CDR2 is FNYEAQ in the germline V gene. The CDR3 runs 16 residues. The J segment lost 3 bases and the V segment lost 4 bases, leaving 5 bases of the junction unmatched. The CDR3 bases are TGTGCCAGCAGCTCGCTAGCGGGGGGTCTCTACAATGAGCAGTTCTTC. Its protein product is CASSSLAGGLYNEQFF.

The chain couples TRBV4-1 to TRBJ1-1; TRBD1 is a possible D gene (5 bases). V gave up 7 bases and J gave up 0 bases, with 15 bases separating them. CDR1 and CDR2 from the germline V gene are MGHRA and YSYEKL. This CDR3 is 15 amino acids long. DNA of the CDR3: TGCGCCAGCACCGGGGGAGGCTACATGAACACTGAAGCTTTCTTT. Translation gives CASTGGGYMNTEAFF.

The chain couples TRBV13 to TRBJ2-6; 8 nucleotides match TRBD2. Germline V gives CDR1 PRHDT, CDR2 FYEKMQ (reference sequence). After removal of 5 bases from V and 0 bases from J, the junction contained 6 bases not matched to a gene. This CDR3 contains 17 residues. This chain's CDR3 is CASSEGRGDSGANVLTF. Here the CDR3 DNA reads TGTGCCAGCAGCGAAGGGCGGGGGGACTCTGGGGCCAACGTCCTGACTTTC.

The gene calls are TRBV15 and TRBJ1-2; 7 nucleotides agree with TRBD1. The V gene's germline CDR1 is LNHNV and CDR2 YYDKDF (reference sequence). Trimming cost V 0 bases and J 4 bases; bases outside gene matches: 8. CDR3 length: 16 amino acids. CDR3 bases: TGTGCCACCAGCAGAGATAACAAGGGGACAGTCTATGGCTACACCTTC. Encoded protein: CATSRDNKGTVYGYTF.

The CDR3 DNA reads as TGTGCCAGTAGGATAACGGGGGACCCCGGGGTTATGGCTTTCTTT. Translated, it gives CASRITGDPGVMAFF. The chain recombines TRBV19 with TRBJ1-1, with D perhaps matching TRBD1 (5 bases). CDR1 is LNHDA and CDR2 is SQIVND in the germline V gene (reference sequence). Between the trimmed V and J ends, which lost 6 bases and 11 bases, there was a span of 25 bases. The CDR3 is 15 amino acids.

This clone was picked up one time. The chain has TRBV30 and TRBJ2-7, with D possibly TRBD2 on 6 matching bases. The germline V and J ends were trimmed by 8 bases and 12 bases, with 20 bases remaining between them. The CDR3 consists of 11 residues. Germline CDR1 is GTSNPN and CDR2 is SVGIG (reference sequence). The CDR3 loop reads CAGGGLRRAYF. In nucleotides, the CDR3 is TGTGCCGGAGGCGGGTTACGGAGGGCGTACTTC.

The CDR3: CSVEDEFRGQVYGYTF. CDR3 nucleotides: TGCAGCGTTGAAGATGAGTTTCGGGGACAGGTCTATGGCTACACCTTC. The genes are TRBV29-1 and TRBJ1-2; TRBD1 matches 8 bases. Germline CDR1 is SQVTM and CDR2 is ANQGSEA. The J segment lost 4 bases and the V segment lost 0 bases, leaving 10 bases of the junction unmatched. The CDR3 runs to 16 residues.

Points on this clone: The junction does not match germline at one end; this may be a read error. The genes are TRBV6-1 and TRBJ1-1; maybe TRBD1 (6 bases). The CDR3 sequence is 13 residues long. In germline, CDR1 is MNHNS, CDR2 SASEGT. CDR3 protein: CASSSGVKTEAFF. Here the CDR3 DNA reads TGTGCCAGCAGCTCAGGGGTGAAGACTGAAGCTTTCTTT.

The chain links TRBV2 to TRBJ2-3; perhaps TRBD1 as D (5 bases). This CDR3 spans 13 amino acids. Germline V gives CDR1 SNHLY, CDR2 FYNNEI. The V end lost 7 bases, the J end lost 0 bases, and 8 bases lay between the germline ends. The CDR3 DNA reads TGTGCCAGCACAGGGTCAAGCACAGATACGCAGTATTTT. Translating gives CASTGSSTDTQYF.

The chain's CDR3 is CASSPRTGSSGNTIYF. CDR3 sequence (DNA): TGTGCCAGCAGCCCCCGGACAGGAAGCTCTGGAAACACCATATATTTT. The J gene is TRBJ1-3, the V gene TRBV9; TRBD1 matches at 7 bases. V shed 4 bases, J shed 0 bases, and the junction held 7 bases outside the gene matches. The CDR3 is 16 amino acids. Germline V CDR1 and CDR2: SGDLS, YYNGEE.

The chain uses TRBV7-2 and TRBJ1-2; unclear D gene. The CDR3 is 15 amino acids. Germline V gene data show CDR1 as SGHTA and CDR2 as FQGNSA. Trimming took off 7 bases at V and 2 bases at J, with 17 bases between the two ends. CDR3 loop: CASIIGLSVNYGYTF. CDR3 DNA: TGTGCCAGCATTATTGGGCTGTCAGTAAACTATGGCTACACCTTC.

The chain has TRBV19 and TRBJ1-4; D not resolved. Trimming pared 3 bases from V and 7 bases from J, leaving 15 bases between. CDR1 is LNHDA, CDR2 SQIVND, per germline (reference sequence). The CDR3 contains 15 residues. CDR3 nucleotide sequence: TGTGCCAGTAGTATGGGCCCGCCCTTAGGTGAAAAACTGTTTTTT. Translation gives CASSMGPPLGEKLFF.

The chain uses TRBV5-6 and TRBJ2-2; TRBD2 matches at 12 bases. Per the germline V gene, CDR1 is SGHDT and CDR2 is YYEEEE. V was clipped by 5 bases and J by 3 bases; unmatched bases: 2. The CDR3 has 15 residues. The CDR3 DNA sequence: TGTGCCAGCAGAAGACTAGCGGGGGACACCGGGGAGCTGTTTTTT. This codes for CASRRLAGDTGELFF.

The chain links TRBV11-2 to TRBJ2-1; TRBD2 aligns across 10 bases. This CDR3 is built from 14 residues. V gave up 5 bases and J gave up 7 bases; unmatched junction bases: 5. CDR1 and CDR2 from the germline V gene are SGHAT and FQNNGV. The CDR3 region is CASSPGLADNEQFF. The DNA for the CDR3 is TGTGCCAGCAGCCCCGGACTAGCGGATAATGAGCAGTTCTTC.

This clone was detected once. This chain joins TRBV6-5 and TRBJ2-5; a possible D gene is TRBD1 (5 bases). CDR3 size: 14 residues. CDR1 is MNHEY and CDR2 is SVGAGI in the germline V gene. Between the trimmed V and J ends, which lost 5 bases and 7 bases, there was a span of 17 bases. The DNA for the CDR3 is TGTGCCAGCAGTAAATCCTGGGGCCCTGGGACCCAGTACTTC. Its protein is CASSKSWGPGTQYF.

J is TRBJ1-2 and V is TRBV7-8; TRBD1 aligns across 8 bases. The junction had 16 bases not matched to a gene; V was cut back by 7 bases and J by 3 bases. CDR3 length equals 17 residues. CDR1 and CDR2 from the germline V gene are SGHVS and FQNEAQ. CDR3 protein: CASTLARGTGSDYGYTF. The DNA for the CDR3 is TGTGCCAGCACGCTCGCGAGAGGGACAGGAAGCGACTATGGCTACACCTTC.

J is TRBJ2-7 and V is TRBV19; TRBD1 matches at 7 bases. This CDR3 has 13 residues. V lost 9 bases, J lost 6 bases, and 11 bases stayed unmatched. Germline values: CDR1 LNHDA, CDR2 SQIVND (reference sequence). This CDR3 reads CASRQGVIGEQYF. For the CDR3, the DNA is TGTGCCAGCCGACAGGGTGTGATCGGCGAGCAGTACTTC.

The gene calls are TRBV9 and TRBJ1-6; D is unresolved. Germline V lookup: CDR1 SGDLS, CDR2 YYNGEE. This CDR3 has 18 residues. V shed 0 bases and J shed 0 bases, with 13 bases lying between them. CDR3 coding DNA: TGTGCCAGCAGCGTAGACCCTCTTCGGGGCTCCTATAATTCACCCCTCCACTTT. It encodes CASSVDPLRGSYNSPLHF.

V gene TRBV4-2 combines with J gene TRBJ1-2; 10 positions match TRBD1. The CDR3 spans 17 residues. CDR1 is LGHNA, CDR2 YNFKEQ, per germline. Germline trimming cut 0 bases from V and 3 bases from J; bases unmatched to any gene: 7. The CDR3 DNA follows: TGTGCCAGCAGCCAAGATCCCGGACAGGGGGGCTACTATGGCTACACCTTC. Encoded protein: CASSQDPGQGGYYGYTF.

V and J are TRBV12-2 and TRBJ1-1. TRBV12-2 constitutes a pseudogene. The CDR3 loop spans 15 amino acids. CDR3 in amino acids: CASRMNGGLRGGAFF. The CDR3 region has the DNA TGTGCAAGTCGGATGAACGGAGGACTGCGGGGGGGAGCTTTCTTT.

The chain uses TRBV7-9 and TRBJ1-2; a weak D match, TRBD1 (5 bases). Trimming removed 5 bases from V and 2 bases from J, with 18 bases in between. The germline CDR1 and CDR2 sequences are SEHNR and FQNEAQ (reference sequence). This CDR3 spans 16 amino acids. Here the CDR3 reads CASSRSPHQGNYGYTF. The CDR3 DNA is TGTGCCAGCAGCCGGTCTCCCCACCAGGGAAACTATGGCTACACCTTC.

This rearrangement joins TRBV19 to TRBJ2-1; a possible D gene is TRBD2 (5 bases). Germline V gene data show CDR1 as LNHDA and CDR2 as SQIVND (reference sequence). This CDR3 spans 14 amino acids. Trimming took off 5 bases at V and 5 bases at J, with 13 bases between the two ends. The CDR3 sequence is CASSSGSGDNEQFF. CDR3 in DNA: TGTGCCAGTAGTTCGGGGAGTGGAGACAATGAGCAGTTCTTC.

The V and J genes are TRBV6-6 and TRBJ1-1, with D uncertain. V lost 7 bases and J lost 0, with 12 bases in between. The CDR3 covers 14 residues. The germline V gene has CDR1 MNHNY and CDR2 SVGAGI (reference sequence). CDR3 in DNA: TGTGCCAGCACTACGGGAATATTGAACACTGAAGCTTTCTTT. Translation gives CASTTGILNTEAFF.

CDR3 nucleotide sequence: TGTGCCAGTAGTATAGCCGGGGTACGGTCCTACGAGCAGTACTTC. Its protein product is CASSIAGVRSYEQYF. V gene TRBV19 combines with J gene TRBJ2-7, with D possibly matching TRBD2 (5 bases). The V gene's germline CDR1 is LNHDA and CDR2 SQIVND (reference sequence). There are 15 residues in the CDR3. The V gene lost 1 base and the J gene lost 1 base, with 11 bases spanning the gap. The variable domain in full, completed from reference TRBV19 and TRBJ2-7, reads DGGITQSPKYLFRKEGQNVTLSCEQNLNHDAMYWYRQDPGQGLRLIYYSQIVNDFQKGDIAEGYSVSREKKESFPLTVTSAQKNPTAFYLCASSIAGVRSYEQYFGPGTRLTVT.

The chain couples TRBV5-1 to TRBJ1-1; 11 nucleotides line up with TRBD1. The CDR3 covers 15 residues. Germline CDR1 is SGHRS and CDR2 is YFSETQ. Unmatched junction bases numbered 1, after V lost 2 bases and J lost 1 base. In nucleotides, the CDR3 is TGCGCCAGCAGCTTCGGACAGGGGGCGAACACTGAAGCTTTCTTT. This encodes CASSFGQGANTEAFF. The full variable domain, with the rest looked up from reference TRBV5-1 and TRBJ1-1, is KAGVTQTPRYLIKTRGQQVTLSCSPISGHRSVSWYQQTPGQGLQFLFEYFSETQRNKGNFPGRFSGRQFSNSRSEMNVSTLELGDSALYLCASSFGQGANTEAFFGQGTRLTVV.

With respect to this clone: One end of the junction fails to match germline, which may point to a read error. The V and J genes are TRBV7-2 and TRBJ2-7; 10 bases match TRBD1. This CDR3 is built from 15 residues. Germline V gene sequence: CDR1 SGHTA, CDR2 FQGNSA. The CDR3 region has the DNA TGTGCCAGCAGCTTATACCGGGACAGGGGACTGGAAATCCGATTC. Protein product: CASSLYRDRGLEIRF.